This T cell receptor beta chain comes out of a study of cytomegalovirus exposure and HLA in healthy donors. The study's findings and limits: Being productive about 87% or about 30% of the time was typical of most TCR beta V segments in an earlier analysis.

PCR primers comprised 60 Vbeta and 13 Jbeta primers. Libraries were prepared by immunoSEQ multiplex PCR; TCRdb keeps only in-frame clonotypes and omits some of them. The sample data list more than 95,000 clones. Per the germline V gene, CDR1 is LGHNA and CDR2 is YSLEER. V dropped 5 bases and J dropped 0; count of bases not matched to a gene: 10. The CDR3 is 17 amino acids. About this clone: Its antigen remains unknown.

The sequence was collected from a man aged 40-49 years in good health and CMV-seronegative. The chain uses TRBV4-3 and TRBJ1-1, with 9 nucleotides matching TRBD1. Material: PBMCs. CDR3 protein: CASSARQGGILNTEAFF. CDR3 bases: TGCGCCAGCAGCGCCCGACAGGGGGGCATTTTGAACACTGAAGCTTTCTTT.